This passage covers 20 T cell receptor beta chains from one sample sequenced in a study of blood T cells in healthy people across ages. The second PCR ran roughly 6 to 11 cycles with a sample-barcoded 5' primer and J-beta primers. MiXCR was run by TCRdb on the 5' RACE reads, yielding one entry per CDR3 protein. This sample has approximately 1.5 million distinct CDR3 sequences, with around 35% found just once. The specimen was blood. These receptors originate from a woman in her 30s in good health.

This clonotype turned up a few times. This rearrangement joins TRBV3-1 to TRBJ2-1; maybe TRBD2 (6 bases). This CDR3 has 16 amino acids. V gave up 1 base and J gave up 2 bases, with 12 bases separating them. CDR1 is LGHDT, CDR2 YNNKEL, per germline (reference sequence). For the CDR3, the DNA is TGTGCCAGCAGCCAAGGCGGCGGGATAACCTACAATGAGCAGTTCTTC. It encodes CASSQGGGITYNEQFF.

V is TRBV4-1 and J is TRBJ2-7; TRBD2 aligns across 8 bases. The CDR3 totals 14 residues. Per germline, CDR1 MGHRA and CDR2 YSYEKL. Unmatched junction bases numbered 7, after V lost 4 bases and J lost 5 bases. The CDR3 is CASSLASRGDEQYF. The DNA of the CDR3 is TGCGCCAGCAGCCTTGCTTCGCGGGGGGACGAGCAGTACTTC.

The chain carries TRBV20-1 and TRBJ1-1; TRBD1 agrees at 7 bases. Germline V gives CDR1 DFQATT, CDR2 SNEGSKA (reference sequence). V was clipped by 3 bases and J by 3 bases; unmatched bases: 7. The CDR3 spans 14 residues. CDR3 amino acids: CSARGRGLDTEAFF. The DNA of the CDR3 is TGCAGTGCTAGGGGCAGGGGGTTGGACACTGAAGCTTTCTTT.

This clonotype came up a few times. The chain's CDR3 is CSARTASNEQFF. The CDR3 DNA reads as TGCAGTGCTAGGACAGCGTCCAATGAGCAGTTCTTC. J is TRBJ2-1 and V is TRBV20-1, with TRBD1 as a possible D gene (5 bases). Germline V gene lookup returns CDR1 DFQATT and CDR2 SNEGSKA (reference sequence). Between the trimmed V and J ends, which lost 3 bases and 6 bases, there was a span of 9 bases. This CDR3 comprises 12 residues.

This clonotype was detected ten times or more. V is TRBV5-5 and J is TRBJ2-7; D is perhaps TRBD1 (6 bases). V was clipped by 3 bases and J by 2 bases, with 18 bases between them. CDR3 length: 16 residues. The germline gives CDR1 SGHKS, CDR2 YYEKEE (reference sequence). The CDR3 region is CASSYSGTPITYEQYF. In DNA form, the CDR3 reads TGTGCCAGCAGCTACTCCGGGACACCGATTACCTACGAGCAGTACTTC.

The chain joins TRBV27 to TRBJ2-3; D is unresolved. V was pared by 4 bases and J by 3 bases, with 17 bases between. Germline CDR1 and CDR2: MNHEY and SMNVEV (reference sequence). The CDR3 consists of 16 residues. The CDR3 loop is CASSSRFHRRTDTQYF. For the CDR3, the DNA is TGTGCCAGCAGTTCGAGGTTTCACAGAAGAACAGATACGCAGTATTTT.

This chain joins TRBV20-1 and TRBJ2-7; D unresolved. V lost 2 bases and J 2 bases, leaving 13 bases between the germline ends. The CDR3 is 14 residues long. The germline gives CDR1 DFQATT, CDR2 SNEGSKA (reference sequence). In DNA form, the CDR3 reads TGCAGTGCTAGAATGGCAGCCCGTGCCTACGAGCAGTACTTC. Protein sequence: CSARMAARAYEQYF.

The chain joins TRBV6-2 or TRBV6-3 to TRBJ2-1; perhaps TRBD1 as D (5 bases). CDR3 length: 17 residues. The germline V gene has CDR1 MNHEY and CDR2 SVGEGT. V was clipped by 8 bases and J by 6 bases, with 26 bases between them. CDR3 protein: CASLLGRAGPNLNEQFF. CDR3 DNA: TGTGCCAGCCTCCTCGGCAGGGCCGGTCCAAATCTCAATGAGCAGTTCTTC.

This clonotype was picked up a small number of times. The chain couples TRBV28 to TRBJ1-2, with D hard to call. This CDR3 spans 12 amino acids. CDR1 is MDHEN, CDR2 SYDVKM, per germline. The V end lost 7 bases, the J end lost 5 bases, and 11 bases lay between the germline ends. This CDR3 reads CASIQRGYGYTF. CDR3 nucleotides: TGTGCCAGCATCCAAAGAGGGTATGGCTACACCTTC.

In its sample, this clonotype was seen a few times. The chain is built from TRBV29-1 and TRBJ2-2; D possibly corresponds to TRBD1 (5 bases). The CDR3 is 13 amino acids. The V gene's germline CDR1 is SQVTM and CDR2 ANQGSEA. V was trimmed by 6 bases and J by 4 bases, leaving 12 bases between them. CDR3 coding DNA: TGCAGCGTCGACAGTTCGGGCACCGGGGAGCTGTTTTTT. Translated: CSVDSSGTGELFF.

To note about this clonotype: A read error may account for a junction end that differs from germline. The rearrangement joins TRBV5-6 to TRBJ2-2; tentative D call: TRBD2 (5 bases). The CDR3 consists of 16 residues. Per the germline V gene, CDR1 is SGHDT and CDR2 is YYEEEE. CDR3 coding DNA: TGTGCCAGCAGCTTGGCTTTCGGAACAAACACCGGGGAGCGGTTTTTT. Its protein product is CASSLAFGTNTGERFF.

CDR3 sequence: CASSVDPSGGEDTQYF. CDR3 DNA: TGTGCCAGCAGCGTCGACCCTAGCGGGGGGGAAGATACGCAGTATTTT. This sequence joins TRBV7-3 and TRBJ2-3; 12 positions match TRBD2. The V gene end was trimmed by 5 bases and the J gene end by 5 bases; junction bases not matched to a gene: 8. CDR1 is SGHTA, CDR2 FQGTGA, per germline. This CDR3 is built from 16 residues.

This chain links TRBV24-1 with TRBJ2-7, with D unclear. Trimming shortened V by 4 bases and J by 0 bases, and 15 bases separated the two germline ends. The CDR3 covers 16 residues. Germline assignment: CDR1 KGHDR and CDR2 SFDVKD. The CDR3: CATSDYIDCSSYEQYF. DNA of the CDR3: TGTGCCACCAGTGACTATATAGACTGCAGCTCCTACGAGCAGTACTTC.

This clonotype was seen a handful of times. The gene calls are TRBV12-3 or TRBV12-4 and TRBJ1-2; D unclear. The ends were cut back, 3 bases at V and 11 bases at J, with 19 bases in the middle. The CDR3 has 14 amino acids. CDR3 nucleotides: TGTGCCAGCAGTTTGGTGGCGGGCAGCTCTGGTTACACCTTC. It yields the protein CASSLVAGSSGYTF.

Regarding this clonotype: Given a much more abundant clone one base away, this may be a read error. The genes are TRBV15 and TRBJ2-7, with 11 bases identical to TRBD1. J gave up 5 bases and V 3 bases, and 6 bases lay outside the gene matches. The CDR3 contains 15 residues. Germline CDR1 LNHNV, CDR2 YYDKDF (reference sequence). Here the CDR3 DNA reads TGTGCCACCAGCAGCAGAGGACAGGGGGCCGACGAGCAGTACTTC. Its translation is CATSSRGQGADEQYF.

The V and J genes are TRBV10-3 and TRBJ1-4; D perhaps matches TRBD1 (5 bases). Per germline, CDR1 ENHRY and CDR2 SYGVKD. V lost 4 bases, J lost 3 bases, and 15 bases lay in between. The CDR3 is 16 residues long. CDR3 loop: CAISAGHGAANEKLFF. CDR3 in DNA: TGTGCCATCAGTGCCGGTCACGGGGCGGCTAATGAAAAACTGTTTTTT.

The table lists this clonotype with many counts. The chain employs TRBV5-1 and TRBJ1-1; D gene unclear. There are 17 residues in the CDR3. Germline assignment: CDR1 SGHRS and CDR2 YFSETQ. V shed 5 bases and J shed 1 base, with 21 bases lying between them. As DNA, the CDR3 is TGCGCCAGCAGTCCTGACGGGAGTAGTAGTAGGAACACTGAAGCTTTCTTT. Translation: CASSPDGSSSRNTEAFF.

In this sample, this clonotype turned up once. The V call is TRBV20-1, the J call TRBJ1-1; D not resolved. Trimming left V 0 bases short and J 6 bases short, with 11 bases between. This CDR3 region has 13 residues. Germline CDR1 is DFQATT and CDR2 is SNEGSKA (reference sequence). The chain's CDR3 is CSARDRKDAEAFF. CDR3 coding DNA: TGCAGTGCTAGAGATCGTAAGGACGCTGAAGCTTTCTTT.

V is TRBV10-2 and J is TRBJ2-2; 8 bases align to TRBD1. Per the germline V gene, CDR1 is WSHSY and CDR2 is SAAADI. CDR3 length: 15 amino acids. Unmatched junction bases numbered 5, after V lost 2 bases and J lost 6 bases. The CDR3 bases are TGCGCCAGCAGTGAGACAGGGGGAATCTCCGGGGAGCTGTTTTTT. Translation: CASSETGGISGELFF.

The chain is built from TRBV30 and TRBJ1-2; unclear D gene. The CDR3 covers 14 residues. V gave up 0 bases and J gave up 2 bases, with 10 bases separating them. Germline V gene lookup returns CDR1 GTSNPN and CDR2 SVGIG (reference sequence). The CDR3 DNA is TGTGCCTGGAGTGTTCTGGTAGGGAACTATGGCTACACCTTC. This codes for CAWSVLVGNYGYTF. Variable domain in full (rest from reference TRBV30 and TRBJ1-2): SQTIHQWPATLVQPVGSPLSLECTVEGTSNPNLYWYRQAAGRGLQLLFYSVGIGQISSEVPQNLSASRPQDRQFILSSKKLLLSDSGFYLCAWSVLVGNYGYTFGSGTRLTVV.